This T cell receptor (delta chain) was retrieved from a study of gamma-delta chains in newborns, infants, children. Study overall: Microbial exposure reportedly drives polyclonal innate γδ T cell expansion after birth.

TCRdb re-called the reads with CATT. The sample includes 6,500 to 8,500 delta-chain clones, around 11% seen only once; the top ten take approximately 6.5%. With 0 bases removed from V and 1 base from J, the gap between germline ends came to 17 bases. CDR1 and CDR2 from the germline V gene are GEAIGNYY and EKD. The CDR3 loop spans 17 amino acids. This clone was detected a few times. This TCR came from a child who was a newborn, infant or young child, either healthy, febrile or measles-vaccinated (not recorded which). The chain employs TRDV2 and TRDJ1; D gene ambiguous. Sequenced: blood. CDR3 in DNA: TGTGCCTGTGACACCGTGGACCGGAACCAAGTCACCGATAAACTCATCTTT. This codes for CACDTVDRNQVTDKLIF.